This TCR beta chain was sequenced during a study of cytomegalovirus exposure and HLA in healthy donors. Study observations and caveats: Investigators reported approximately 150 TCR beta chains as tied to cytomegalovirus. At a 0.05 false discovery rate, a later analysis found around 17,000 TCR beta sequences to be associated with HLA alleles. TCR beta sequences reportedly predicted most subjects' HLA-A and HLA-B alleles accurately. The presence/absence work took it that sequencing depth was about the same across donors.

As to this clone: Its matching antigen is unknown.

In the PCR, 60 Vbeta and 13 Jbeta primers were used. Generated by immunoSEQ multiplex PCR, the TCRdb table keeps only in-frame clones and is missing some. The sample consists of around 53,000 clones, around four fifths of them appearing once. This sequence was found in a man in his fifties or sixties in good health and CMV-seronegative. The sequencing sample was made of PBMCs.

CDR3 nucleotide sequence: TGCGCCAGCAGCTTGGTCAACAGGGCGGAGACTGAAGCTTTCTTT. Residues: CASSLVNRAETEAFF. V gene TRBV5-1 combines with J gene TRBJ1-1, with D tentatively TRBD1 (6 bases). Trimming removed 0 bases at V and 5 bases at J, with 14 bases between. The CDR3 is 15 amino acids. The germline CDR1 and CDR2 sequences are SGHRS and YFSETQ.